These 10 T cell receptor beta chains came from one sample sequenced in a study of OX40 agonist ivuxolimab in advanced cancers. Libraries were prepared by immunoSEQ multiplex PCR; TCRdb keeps only in-frame clonotypes and omits some of them. The sample shows about 82,000 clones, approximately 85% of them seen only once. The sample was CD4+ or CD8+ T cells sorted from blood, taken in a trial of the OX40 agonist ivuxolimab. The receptor source for this set is an adult with an advanced solid tumor such as melanoma, head and neck, liver or kidney cancer.

The rearrangement joins TRBV6-6 to TRBJ2-7; possibly TRBD1 or TRBD2 for D (5 bases each). Germline assignment: CDR1 MNHNY and CDR2 SVGAGI (reference sequence). Trimming took 10 bases from V and 3 from J, leaving 19 bases between them. The CDR3 has 14 amino acids. The CDR3 DNA reads as TGTGCCATCCGGCGGGCAGGGAACATCTACGAGCAGTACTTC. Its protein is CAIRRAGNIYEQYF.

On this clone: At one of its ends the junction is not consistent with the germline gene, which may arise from a read error. The J gene is TRBJ1-1, the V gene TRBV7-3; D uncertain. CDR1 and CDR2 (germline): SGHTA, FQGTGA. The CDR3 runs 14 residues. Here the CDR3 reads CASSLTWSNPEAFF. The DNA of the CDR3 is TGTGCCAGCAGCTTAACATGGTCGAACCCTGAAGCTTTCTTT. Full variable domain (outside the CDR3, taken from reference TRBV7-3 and TRBJ1-1): GAGVSQTPSNKVTEKGKYVELRCDPISGHTALYWYRQSLGQGPEFLIYFQGTGAADDSGLPNDRFFAVRPEGSVSTLKIQRTERGDSAVYLCASSLTWSNPEAFFGQGTRLTVV.

This chain connects TRBV7-2 to TRBJ1-6; 7 bases agree with TRBD1. V was clipped by 6 bases and J by 7 bases; unmatched bases: 12. Germline lookup yields CDR1 SGHTA and CDR2 FQGNSA. The CDR3 runs 16 residues. CDR3 region: CASRQIIQGPNSPLHF. CDR3 in DNA: TGTGCCAGCAGACAAATTATACAGGGGCCCAATTCACCCCTCCACTTT.

The CDR3 sequence: CASSEARGVRTDTQYF. The CDR3 region has the DNA TGTGCCAGCAGTGAAGCCCGGGGGGTGAGGACAGATACGCAGTATTTT. The rearrangement links TRBV2 to TRBJ2-3; 7 bases line up with TRBD2. After removal of 0 bases from V and 3 bases from J, the junction contained 6 bases not matched to a gene. Germline V gives CDR1 SNHLY, CDR2 FYNNEI. The CDR3 totals 16 residues.

The gene calls are TRBV19 and TRBJ2-7, with 9 bases fitting TRBD1. The germline CDR1 and CDR2 sequences are LNHDA and SQIVND (reference sequence). J lost 1 base, V lost 0 bases, and 4 bases had no gene match. CDR3 length equals 16 residues. The CDR3 coding sequence is TGTGCCAGTAGTATAGATGGACAGGGGCTATCCTACGAGCAGTACTTC. It is translated as CASSIDGQGLSYEQYF.

This clone was seen only a few times. Here the CDR3 DNA reads TGTGCCAGCAGCTTTGGGGCTAGCATAGAGACCCAGTACTTC. The encoded protein is CASSFGASIETQYF. The chain uses TRBV5-5 and TRBJ2-5; the D call may be TRBD1 or TRBD2 (5 bases each). The length of the CDR3 is 14 residues. V shed 2 bases and J shed 4 bases, with 12 bases lying between them. Germline loops: CDR1 SGHKS, CDR2 YYEKEE (reference sequence).

The chain combines TRBV9 with TRBJ1-2; no clear D gene. Germline V gene sequence: CDR1 SGDLS, CDR2 YYNGEE. The length of the CDR3 is 15 residues. V lost 0 bases and J lost 10, with 19 bases in between. The CDR3 protein is CASSVGAATYGDYTF. In DNA, the CDR3 is TGTGCCAGCAGCGTAGGGGCAGCCACCTATGGGGACTACACCTTC. Full variable domain (outside the CDR3, taken from reference TRBV9 and TRBJ1-2): DSGVTQTPKHLITATGQRVTLRCSPRSGDLSVYWYQQSLDQGLQFLIQYYNGEERAKGNILERFSAQQFPDLHSELNLSSLELGDSALYFCASSVGAATYGDYTFGSGTRLTVV.

This clone was counted between two and nine times. The gene calls are TRBV11-2 and TRBJ2-2, with 8 bases that match TRBD1. The CDR3 runs to 15 residues. Germline assignment: CDR1 SGHAT and CDR2 FQNNGV. Trimming removed 5 bases from V and 1 base from J; junction bases left unmatched: 3. CDR3 sequence reads: CASSPTGVNTGELFF. In DNA form, the CDR3 reads TGTGCCAGCAGCCCGACAGGGGTGAACACCGGGGAGCTGTTTTTT.

The rearrangement links TRBV9 to TRBJ1-1; D is uncertain. Deletions cut 0 bases from V and 5 bases from J, with 8 bases between. The germline V gene has CDR1 SGDLS and CDR2 YYNGEE. CDR3 size: 13 residues. The CDR3 DNA is TGTGCCAGCAGCGTAGGTATCACGACTGAAGCTTTCTTT. It codes for CASSVGITTEAFF.

The chain couples TRBV18 to TRBJ1-5; D might be TRBD1 (6 bases). The CDR3 spans 13 residues. CDR1 KGHSH and CDR2 LQKENI come from the germline V gene. The V end was cut by 9 bases, the J end by 3 bases, with 12 bases between. The CDR3 bases are TGTGCCAGTTCGGACAGCAACAATCAGCCCCAGCATTTT. It encodes CASSDSNNQPQHF.